The TCR beta chain described here comes from a study of cytomegalovirus exposure and HLA in healthy donors listed by TCRdb under 2017. Study-wide context: In an earlier analysis of some 610 of the donors, less than 350 Gb of sequence data and some 120 million unique TCR beta sequences from roughly 200 million T cells were reported. The study aimed to test whether signatures of past pathogen exposure could be identified by cataloging public T cell receptors. Of the 300 to 450 genotyped donors, approximately 83% fell in the genetic ancestry cluster associated with self-reported Caucasian donors. In the later analysis, no new phenotypic data were used to find candidate immune exposures; instead, reliance was placed on TCR beta sequences and their occurrence across donors. To study patterns of TCR occurrence, a later analysis re-analyzed previously published TCR beta repertoires from 550 to 800 donors and added high-resolution HLA genotyping. A later genetic analysis used genome-wide SNP genotypes for about 55% of the 666 donors, treating that subset as a discovery cohort. The number of typed donors differed by locus: 629-630 for A, B, C, DRB1 and DQB1; about 520 for DQA1; around 610 for DPA1; and approximately 450 for DPB1. An early release covering roughly 600 HLA-typed donors comprised about 290 gigabases of sequencing data and around 80 million unique TCR sequences. Donor age, sex, ethnicity and CMV serostatus were compiled together with the repertoire data. A handful of DR-DQ haplotypes were handled as single units for association and clustering because linkage in the cohort was strong. Across around 400 genotyped donors of the cohort, an average of about 240,000 unique TCR beta nucleotide sequences per donor were sequenced, and around 20% of those sequences were non-productive. The study combined high-throughput TCR immunosequencing, statistical association of individual TCRs with disease status, and machine learning to predict cytomegalovirus infection status. HLA typing covered class I and class II loci at four-digit resolution. An earlier analysis of 587 of the donors used high-throughput TCR beta sequencing to judge whether each TCR beta V gene segment behaved as functional or pseudogenic. The study profiled the T cell repertoires of 666 subjects by immunosequencing and related them to cytomegalovirus serostatus. Besides the first cohort of hundreds of subjects, a separate validation cohort made up of about 120 different subjects was used. Every repertoire in the discovery cohort had been generated on one and the same sequencing platform.

The cohort comprised fewer than 750 healthy bone marrow donors. At the time of sampling, all cohort members were nominally healthy, though unrecorded immune exposures were likely present. The donor tested CMV seropositive and was one of the 289 seropositive cohort members. Each donor provided a peripheral blood sample, and peripheral blood mononuclear cells were used for TCR beta sequencing. Genomic DNA extraction from the blood cell samples was performed with the Qiagen DNeasy Blood Extraction Kit. Broad study findings and their caveats: Presence/absence analyses assumed roughly uniform sequencing depth across donors, an assumption that may not hold. An association between a missense DCLRE1C variant and V-gene and J-gene trimming of TCR beta chains was found in a later genetic analysis and replicated in an independent cohort. Correlated functional status among segregating V segments might be attributable to linkage disequilibrium, but an unknown experimental factor could not be ruled out. A further reported finding was that TCR beta sequences accurately predicted the HLA-A and HLA-B alleles for most subjects in the first cohort. Immune exposure information for the cohort was limited to CMV serostatus. In a later analysis, the rate of TCR association differed among HLA loci, with DRB1 alleles having the most associated TCRs and HLA-C alleles having the fewest. An earlier analysis of around 540 of the donors showed that most TCR beta V segments appeared in productive rearrangements either about 87% or about 30% of the time, which broadly matched IMGT annotations. Because counts were too low, approximately 18 rarely observed V segments, including chromosome 9 orphons, were excluded from the earlier analysis of 587 of the donors. Compared with equally common non-associated chains, HLA-associated TCR beta chains in a later analysis were more clonally expanded and had lower generation probabilities. Cytomegalovirus status was reported to be diagnosed by the classifier with high specificity and sensitivity in both the original and validation cohorts. A total of 164 TCR beta chains were listed by the study as associated with cytomegalovirus. The cohort was sequenced for TCR beta chains only, and without alpha or paired-chain data the features that could be detected were limited. Because HLA typing was missing for some donors at each locus, association tests included only the typed subset. In a later analysis, several top co-occurrence clusters were reported to appear linked to parvovirus B19, influenza, CMV and Epstein-Barr virus. In vitro tests confirmed that a few of the cytomegalovirus-associated TCR beta chains recognize cytomegalovirus antigens. A later genetic analysis reported fewer N-insertions in productive TCRs among donors in an Asian-associated ancestry cluster than the roughly 700-donor mean. A later analysis found that most CMV-associated TCR beta chains appeared HLA-restricted, with HLA associations seemingly driven largely by CMV exposure. It was suggested by the authors that the approach could potentially be generalized to other disease states and immunological phenotypes. When HLA alleles, especially DR and DQ, strongly co-occurred, attributing TCR associations to individual alleles was difficult. A cluster of highly shared sequence variants was judged likely to represent a technical artifact of the sequencing pipeline. Specific HLA alleles were associated with 15,000 to 20,000 TCR beta sequences at a false discovery rate of 0.05 in a later analysis. Some IMGT-functional V segments, including TRBV6-2 and TRBV6-3, could not be told apart with the 87-base-pair reads, so those segments were excluded. Most TCR sequences were observed very rarely across donors, whereas some public TCRs were present in many individuals.

Taken from cysteine to phenylalanine, the CDR3 has 14 residues. The DNA shown is the 42-base CDR3, in frame from base 1. The germline V gene provides CDR1 MNHEY and CDR2 SVGAGI. V has 5 bases trimmed and J has 3 bases trimmed; junction bases matching no gene number 7. Libraries were constructed by the immunoSEQ multiplex PCR assay. A mixture of 60 forward primers for TCR Vbeta segments and 13 reverse primers for TCR Jbeta segments was used in the multiplex PCR. Amplification of the CDR3 region of rearranged TCR beta genes was performed with a multiplex PCR assay on genomic DNA. On the Illumina HiSeq System, the amplified TCR beta libraries were sequenced as 87-base-pair reads. Concerning the study's data processing: In a later analysis, roughly 80 million unique TCR beta chains were counted across the approximately 640 repertoires, and roughly 11 million of these chains were shared by at least two donors. Raw reads were error-corrected and collapsed into unique sequences by a nearest-neighbor algorithm in which closely related sequences were merged to remove PCR and sequencing errors. V, D and J gene segments were assigned by aligning CDR3 sequences to IMGT reference sequences. For a sequence to be retained, at least a six-nucleotide match to both a V gene segment and a J gene segment was required. A rearrangement was called productive if the CDR3 had no stop codons and remained in frame with V and J, and every other rearrangement was called non-productive. Following IMGT convention, CDR3 was defined as the stretch from the second conserved V-encoded cysteine up to the conserved J-encoded phenylalanine. In an earlier analysis of approximately 590 of the donors, sequences lacking an unambiguous match to a single V gene segment were excluded. An earlier analysis of roughly 590 of the donors called V segments functional above 56.7% productive rearrangements and segregating when the between-donor standard deviation exceeded 5%. To diagnose cytomegalovirus status from the catalog of TCR beta chain sequences, a statistical classification framework was built. In a later analysis, V and J genes were assigned by comparing TCR nucleotide sequences against IMGT/GENE-DB human TR gene sequences. A later analysis assigned CDR3 sequences and most-parsimonious VDJ recombination scenarios with the TCRdist pipeline. In a later analysis, each TCR beta chain was defined by its CDR3 amino acid sequence together with its V-gene family, and reads without a unique V-gene family were excluded. To address suspected cross-contamination and a sequencing artifact, a later analysis removed several hundred highly shared, low-generation-probability nucleotide sequences. In a later analysis, a clonal expansion index for each public chain was calculated from normalized within-repertoire ranks of inferred template counts. In a later analysis, generation probabilities were computed with a VDJ recombination model fitted to out-of-frame rearrangements, and the resulting probabilities were checked against IGoR. In a later analysis, TCR-TCR, TCR-HLA and TCR-CMV co-occurrence was scored with hypergeometric tests, and a repertoire-size bias correction was applied to TCR pairs. In a later analysis, false discovery rates were estimated by permuting HLA or CMV assignments 20 times. In a later analysis, co-occurring TCRs were grouped using DBSCAN, with TCRdist sequence similarity added in when clustering inside HLA-allele-positive subsets. Co-occurrence clustering excluded repertoires with fewer than 30,000 or more than 120,000 public chains, plus five with anomalous nucleotide sharing. TCRdb limited this immuneACCESS table to in-frame rearrangements with V and J called. A share of clones is missing; checked studies link under half to unresolved V genes, and the rest is unexplained. V, J and clone size are taken as reported in that table, and D and trimming were inferred from the DNA itself. This sample has about 140,000 clones in its table, and almost 85% of those were observed once. The ten biggest clones cover 1.4% of the sample.

Of note for this clone: What antigen it recognizes has not been identified. No base-level quality is on record; no much larger clone is a single base apart.

The source material was PBMCs. The receptor was derived from a man aged 25 to 45 in good health and CMV-seropositive. The receptor chain draws on TRBV6-5 and TRBJ2-7, with 7 bases in between that match TRBD1. The DNA sequence is TGTGCCAGCAGTGCCCTCCGGGACAGCTACGAGCAGTACTTC. Its product reads: CASSALRDSYEQYF.